The 5 T cell receptor beta chains given below trace back to one sample, sequenced in a study of cytomegalovirus exposure and HLA in healthy donors. PCR amplification relied on 60 Vbeta primers (plus 13 Jbeta primers). Clones were sequenced by immunoSEQ multiplex PCR, and TCRdb holds only the in-frame ones, with some missing. The top ten hold over 1.5% of the sample, which has some 140,000 clones, 60% to 75% seen once. Source material: PBMCs. These receptors were taken from a human donor in good health.

CDR3 amino acids: CASSLSGQVYGYTF. DNA of the CDR3: TGTGCCAGCAGTTTGTCGGGACAGGTCTATGGCTACACCTTC. The genes are TRBV28 and TRBJ1-2, with 8 bases matching TRBD1. The ends lost 3 bases at V and 4 bases at J; junction bases unmatched: 4. Germline CDR1 reads MDHEN; CDR2 reads SYDVKM. The CDR3 covers 14 residues.

The chain uses TRBV28 and TRBJ1-1; possibly TRBD1 for D (5 bases). CDR1 and CDR2 from the germline V gene are MDHEN and SYDVKM. This CDR3 is built from 13 residues. Trimming removed 5 bases at V and 4 bases at J, with 11 bases between. This CDR3 reads CASSTPGGTEAFF. In DNA form, the CDR3 reads TGTGCCAGCAGTACCCCGGGGGGCACTGAAGCTTTCTTT.

The V gene is TRBV7-5, the J gene TRBJ2-7; the DNA was not compared with TRBD2, the D call given in the table. TRBV7-5 is termed a pseudogene. The CDR3 consists of 22 residues. CDR3: CARSQQPHPGLAGEPPSYEQYF. CDR3 DNA: TGTGCCAGAAGCCAGCAACCCCACCCGGGACTAGCGGGAGAGCCTCCCTCCTACGAGCAGTACTTC.

This chain uses TRBV5-1 with TRBJ2-7; 14 bases map to TRBD2. The CDR3 is made up of 17 amino acids. CDR1 SGHRS and CDR2 YFSETQ come from the germline V gene. V was clipped by 4 bases and J by 0 bases; unmatched bases: 6. DNA for the CDR3: TGCGCCAGCAGCCCGGGGACTAGCGGGGGTAGCTCCTACGAGCAGTACTTC. The encoded protein is CASSPGTSGGSSYEQYF.

The gene calls are TRBV9 and TRBJ2-1; TRBD2 matches 7 bases. This CDR3 has 16 residues. Germline CDR1 SGDLS, CDR2 YYNGEE. Losses at the gene ends were 4 bases for V and 2 bases for J; bases not matched to a gene: 9. CDR3 DNA: TGTGCCAGCAGCCCCCGGAGCGGGGTTACCTACAATGAGCAGTTCTTC. Amino acid sequence: CASSPRSGVTYNEQFF.